These 21 T cell receptor beta chains share one sample of origin, sequenced in a study of T cell changes during pregnancy in multiple sclerosis. The data were produced by immunoSEQ multiplex PCR, yet TCRdb's version contains in-frame clones alone and is incomplete. Of over 45,000 clones in the sample, 70% to 90% are singletons; the top ten hold under 2%. This specimen was peripheral blood, taken after pregnancy. The source of these receptors is a female donor with multiple sclerosis, enrolled in a pregnancy study.

J is TRBJ1-5 and V is TRBV19, with D perhaps matching TRBD1 (5 bases). V lost 6 bases and J lost 0, with 12 bases in between. The CDR3 spans 15 residues. Germline CDR1 reads LNHDA; CDR2 reads SQIVND (reference sequence). For the CDR3, the DNA is TGTGCCAGTAGCCCAGGGTATGGTAGCAATCAGCCCCAGCATTTT. Its protein is CASSPGYGSNQPQHF.

The CDR3 here is CASSPIGGGQPQHF. CDR3 nucleotide sequence: TGTGCCAGCAGCCCTATCGGGGGAGGACAGCCCCAGCATTTT. The chain joins TRBV6-5 to TRBJ1-5, with D possibly being TRBD1 (5 bases). The CDR3 has 14 amino acids. Trimming took off 6 bases at V and 7 bases at J, with 16 bases between the two ends. Germline V lookup: CDR1 MNHEY, CDR2 SVGAGI.

The chain links TRBV28 to TRBJ2-1; D is possibly TRBD2 (5 bases). V lost 4 bases and J lost 8, with 27 bases in between. The germline gives CDR1 MDHEN, CDR2 SYDVKM. This CDR3 spans 18 amino acids. The CDR3 protein is CASSSEPRGPRVGDEQFF. The CDR3 bases are TGTGCCAGCAGTTCGGAACCTCGCGGGCCCCGGGTTGGCGATGAGCAGTTCTTC.

The rearrangement links TRBV27 to TRBJ2-2, with 8 positions matching TRBD2. This CDR3 contains 16 residues. Looked up from germline, CDR1 is MNHEY and CDR2 is SMNVEV (reference sequence). Trimming removed 3 bases from V and 3 bases from J; junction bases left unmatched: 6. CDR3: CASSFRGGGYTGELFF. CDR3 DNA: TGTGCCAGCAGTTTCCGGGGCGGGGGGTACACCGGGGAGCTGTTTTTT.

This chain joins TRBV7-6 and TRBJ2-5; D is perhaps TRBD1 (6 bases). The CDR3 runs to 14 residues. Trimming shortened V by 6 bases and J by 7 bases, and 18 bases separated the two germline ends. CDR1 SGHVS and CDR2 FNYEAQ come from the germline V gene. In nucleotides, the CDR3 is TGTGCCAGCAGAAGCAGCAGGGGCATAGGGACCCAGTACTTC. It encodes CASRSSRGIGTQYF.

V is TRBV7-2 and J is TRBJ1-2; D remains unclear. This CDR3 contains 15 residues. V was clipped by 2 bases and J by 0 bases, with 10 bases between them. Germline V gene data show CDR1 as SGHTA and CDR2 as FQGNSA. CDR3 loop: CASSLRYRANYGYTF. The DNA of the CDR3 is TGTGCCAGCAGCTTAAGATATCGGGCTAACTATGGCTACACCTTC.

The chain recombines TRBV6-5 with TRBJ2-3; 8 nucleotides match TRBD1. The length of the CDR3 is 15 residues. With V trimmed by 5 bases and J by 4 bases, 8 bases remained unmatched. Germline CDR1 and CDR2: MNHEY and SVGAGI. CDR3 in amino acids: CASSQTTGGSDTQYF. The CDR3, as DNA: TGTGCCAGCAGTCAAACTACAGGGGGGTCAGATACGCAGTATTTT.

V is TRBV4-1 and J is TRBJ1-6; 9 nucleotides agree with TRBD1. Germline V gene sequence: CDR1 MGHRA, CDR2 YSYEKL. This CDR3 spans 19 amino acids. The V gene end was trimmed by 3 bases and the J gene end by 6 bases; junction bases not matched to a gene: 15. CDR3 region: CASSHPGTGKIALNSPLHF. CDR3 nucleotide sequence: TGCGCCAGCAGCCATCCCGGGACAGGGAAAATAGCCCTTAATTCACCCCTCCACTTT.

This chain joins TRBV7-8 and TRBJ2-7; no firm D call. V was pared by 3 bases and J by 4 bases, with 13 bases between. The CDR3 length is 14 residues. CDR1 and CDR2 (germline): SGHVS, FQNEAQ. The CDR3 protein is CASSFRTESYEQYF. In nucleotides, the CDR3 is TGTGCCAGCAGCTTCCGAACGGAGTCGTACGAGCAGTACTTC.

This clone was detected only once. The chain combines TRBV7-9 with TRBJ2-5; D ambiguous. The V gene's germline CDR1 is SEHNR and CDR2 FQNEAQ (reference sequence). The CDR3 loop spans 13 amino acids. Trimming took off 5 bases at V and 2 bases at J, with 9 bases between the two ends. The CDR3 is CASSQAHQETQYF. In DNA, the CDR3 is TGTGCCAGCAGCCAGGCACATCAAGAGACCCAGTACTTC. Based on the CDR3 plus reference TRBV7-9 and TRBJ2-5, the full variable domain is DTGVSQNPRHKITKRGQNVTFRCDPISEHNRLYWYRQTLGQGPEFLTYFQNEAQLEKSRLLSDRFSAERPKGSFSTLEIQRTEQGDSAMYLCASSQAHQETQYFGPGTRLLVL.

The rearrangement joins TRBV5-1 to TRBJ2-2, with 9 bases identical to TRBD1. J was trimmed by 6 bases and V by 6 bases; bases with no gene match: 12. Germline V CDR1 and CDR2: SGHRS, YFSETQ. The CDR3 covers 16 residues. For the CDR3, the DNA is TGCGCCAGCACCCCCCCCGGGACAGGGATGTCCGGGGAGCTGTTTTTT. The encoded protein is CASTPPGTGMSGELFF.

This chain links TRBV28 with TRBJ1-5, with TRBD1 identical over 9 bases. Germline V gene lookup returns CDR1 MDHEN and CDR2 SYDVKM. This CDR3 comprises 16 residues. The trim removed 6 bases at V and 6 bases at J, leaving 12 bases unmatched. The CDR3 DNA reads as TGTGCCAGCAGCCCCAGCGGACAGGGGCTCTTTCAGCCCCAGCATTTT. Protein product: CASSPSGQGLFQPQHF.

The chain employs TRBV19 and TRBJ1-2; D is uncertain. The germline gives CDR1 LNHDA, CDR2 SQIVND (reference sequence). The V and J ends lost 4 bases and 4 bases respectively, with 13 bases between them. The CDR3 spans 14 residues. CDR3 protein: CASSNDLGVYGYTF. The CDR3 nucleotides read TGTGCCAGTAGTAATGATTTGGGCGTCTATGGCTACACCTTC.

This clone was picked up one time. The chain has TRBV29-1 and TRBJ2-1, with 9 bases fitting TRBD1. With V trimmed by 5 bases and J by 4 bases, 15 bases remained unmatched. The CDR3 is 17 amino acids. Germline V lookup: CDR1 SQVTM, CDR2 ANQGSEA. This CDR3 reads CSVRGTGQFRGYNEQFF. CDR3 bases: TGCAGCGTTCGCGGGACAGGGCAATTCAGGGGATACAATGAGCAGTTCTTC.

The rearrangement links TRBV5-5 to TRBJ2-1, with TRBD2 as a possible D gene (5 bases). This CDR3 is built from 12 residues. Per germline, CDR1 SGHKS and CDR2 YYEKEE (reference sequence). V was cut by 4 bases and J by 8 bases, with 10 bases left in between. This chain's CDR3 is CASSPYGDEQFF. The CDR3 bases are TGTGCCAGCAGCCCCTACGGGGATGAGCAGTTCTTC.

The chain links TRBV5-1 to TRBJ1-1, with TRBD1 identical over 8 bases. J was trimmed by 3 bases and V by 5 bases; bases with no gene match: 3. The CDR3 contains 13 residues. Germline loops: CDR1 SGHRS, CDR2 YFSETQ. CDR3 sequence: CASRKTGDTEAFF. In DNA form, the CDR3 reads TGCGCCAGCAGAAAGACAGGGGACACTGAAGCTTTCTTT. Drawing the rest from reference TRBV5-1 and TRBJ1-1, the complete variable domain is KAGVTQTPRYLIKTRGQQVTLSCSPISGHRSVSWYQQTPGQGLQFLFEYFSETQRNKGNFPGRFSGRQFSNSRSEMNVSTLELGDSALYLCASRKTGDTEAFFGQGTRLTVV.

The chain joins TRBV10-1 to TRBJ2-7, with TRBD2 matching 13 bases. In germline, CDR1 is WNHNN, CDR2 SYGVQD (reference sequence). This CDR3 has 16 amino acids. J lost 4 bases, V lost 8 bases, and 11 bases had no gene match. This CDR3 reads CASSGPGLAGVYEQYF. The CDR3 region has the DNA TGCGCCAGCTCCGGCCCCGGACTAGCGGGGGTGTACGAGCAGTACTTC.

The chain carries TRBV5-1 and TRBJ2-3, with 8 bases identical to TRBD2. CDR1 is SGHRS, CDR2 YFSETQ, per germline. V shed 4 bases and J 0 bases; nucleotides not matched to a gene: 1. There are 14 residues in the CDR3. CDR3 sequence: CASSRGGSTDTQYF. CDR3 in DNA: TGCGCCAGCAGCCGGGGGGGTAGCACAGATACGCAGTATTTT.

The chain carries TRBV27 and TRBJ2-1; 7 positions match TRBD1. J was trimmed by 2 bases and V by 4 bases; bases with no gene match: 8. Germline V gene lookup returns CDR1 MNHEY and CDR2 SMNVEV (reference sequence). This CDR3 spans 16 amino acids. The CDR3 sequence is CASSSPRDSPYNEQFF. DNA for the CDR3: TGTGCCAGCAGTTCGCCCCGGGACAGCCCCTACAATGAGCAGTTCTTC.

The chain links TRBV27 to TRBJ1-1; D gene ambiguous. CDR1 is MNHEY and CDR2 is SMNVEV in the germline V gene (reference sequence). The CDR3 runs to 13 residues. The V gene lost 3 bases and the J gene lost 7 bases, with 12 bases spanning the gap. The CDR3 DNA follows: TGTGCCAGCAGTTTTATGGGCGACTATGAAGCTTTCTTT. As protein: CASSFMGDYEAFF.

The chain combines TRBV6-5 with TRBJ1-4; a possible D gene is TRBD1 (6 bases). The CDR3 is 14 residues long. Germline loops: CDR1 MNHEY, CDR2 SVGAGI. Trimming removed 6 bases at V and 10 bases at J, with 18 bases between. CDR3 sequence: CASSPTGTTGKLFF. For the CDR3, the DNA is TGTGCCAGCAGCCCGACAGGTACTACGGGAAAACTGTTTTTT.